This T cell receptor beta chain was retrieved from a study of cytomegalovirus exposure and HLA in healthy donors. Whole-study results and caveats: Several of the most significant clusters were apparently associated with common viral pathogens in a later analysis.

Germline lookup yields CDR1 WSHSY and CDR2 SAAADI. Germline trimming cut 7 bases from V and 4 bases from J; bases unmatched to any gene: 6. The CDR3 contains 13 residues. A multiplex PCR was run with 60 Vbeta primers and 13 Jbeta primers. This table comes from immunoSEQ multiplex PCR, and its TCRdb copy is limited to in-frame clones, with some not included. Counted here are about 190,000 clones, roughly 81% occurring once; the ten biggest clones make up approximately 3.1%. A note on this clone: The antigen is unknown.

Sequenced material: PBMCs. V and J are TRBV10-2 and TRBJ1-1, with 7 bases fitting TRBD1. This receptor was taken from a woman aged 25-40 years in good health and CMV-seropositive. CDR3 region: CASNAQGGTEAFF. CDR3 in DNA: TGCGCCAGCAATGCCCAGGGGGGCACTGAAGCTTTCTTT.